Listed here are 5 T cell receptor beta chains from one sample, sequenced in a study of technical replicates of blood from four donors. Assay used: immunoSEQ multiplex PCR; TCRdb lists only in-frame clones, some missing. The sample holds 25,000 to 40,000 clones; more than 80% are singletons and the top ten take around 3.9%. The specimen sequenced was PBMCs. These receptors were obtained from a human donor in good health. Some clones in this sample may be carry-over from other donors' samples.

The chain has TRBV10-3 and TRBJ1-4; D is uncertain. Trimming removed 3 bases at V and 2 bases at J, with 7 bases between. The CDR3 runs to 14 residues. The V gene's germline CDR1 is ENHRY and CDR2 SYGVKD. The CDR3 sequence is CAISEVQTNEKLFF. The DNA of the CDR3 is TGTGCCATCAGTGAAGTACAGACTAATGAAAAACTGTTTTTT.

J is TRBJ2-3 and V is TRBV29-1; TRBD2 matches 7 bases. In germline, CDR1 is SQVTM, CDR2 ANQGSEA. The CDR3 runs 12 residues. The CDR3 sequence is CSARGGSDTQYF. In nucleotides, the CDR3 is TGCAGTGCGAGGGGAGGGTCAGATACGCAGTATTTT.

V usage is TRBV5-6 and J usage is TRBJ1-2; D may be TRBD1 (6 bases). From germline, CDR1 is SGHDT and CDR2 YYEEEE. This CDR3 region has 14 residues. The ends were cut back, 4 bases at V and 7 bases at J, with 17 bases in the middle. The CDR3 nucleotides are TGTGCCAGCAGCCGTGGGGCAGGGGCTCGTGGCTACACCTTC. Residues: CASSRGAGARGYTF.

This chain links TRBV18 with TRBJ2-5; D may be TRBD2 (6 bases). The germline CDR1 and CDR2 sequences are KGHSH and LQKENI. V gave up 1 base and J gave up 5 bases, with 23 bases separating them. This CDR3 is 18 amino acids long. In nucleotides, the CDR3 is TGTGCCAGCTCACCACGCGCGCAGGTGGCCGGGGGATTGGAGACCCAGTACTTC. Its protein is CASSPRAQVAGGLETQYF.

J is TRBJ1-2 and V is TRBV5-1, with D tentatively TRBD1 (6 bases). CDR3 length: 15 residues. Trimming left V 4 bases short and J 3 bases short, with 16 bases between. Per the germline V gene, CDR1 is SGHRS and CDR2 is YFSETQ. The CDR3, as DNA: TGCGCCAGCAGCCCGGGAGGGGCAGGGGACTATGGCTACACCTTC. It yields the protein CASSPGGAGDYGYTF.